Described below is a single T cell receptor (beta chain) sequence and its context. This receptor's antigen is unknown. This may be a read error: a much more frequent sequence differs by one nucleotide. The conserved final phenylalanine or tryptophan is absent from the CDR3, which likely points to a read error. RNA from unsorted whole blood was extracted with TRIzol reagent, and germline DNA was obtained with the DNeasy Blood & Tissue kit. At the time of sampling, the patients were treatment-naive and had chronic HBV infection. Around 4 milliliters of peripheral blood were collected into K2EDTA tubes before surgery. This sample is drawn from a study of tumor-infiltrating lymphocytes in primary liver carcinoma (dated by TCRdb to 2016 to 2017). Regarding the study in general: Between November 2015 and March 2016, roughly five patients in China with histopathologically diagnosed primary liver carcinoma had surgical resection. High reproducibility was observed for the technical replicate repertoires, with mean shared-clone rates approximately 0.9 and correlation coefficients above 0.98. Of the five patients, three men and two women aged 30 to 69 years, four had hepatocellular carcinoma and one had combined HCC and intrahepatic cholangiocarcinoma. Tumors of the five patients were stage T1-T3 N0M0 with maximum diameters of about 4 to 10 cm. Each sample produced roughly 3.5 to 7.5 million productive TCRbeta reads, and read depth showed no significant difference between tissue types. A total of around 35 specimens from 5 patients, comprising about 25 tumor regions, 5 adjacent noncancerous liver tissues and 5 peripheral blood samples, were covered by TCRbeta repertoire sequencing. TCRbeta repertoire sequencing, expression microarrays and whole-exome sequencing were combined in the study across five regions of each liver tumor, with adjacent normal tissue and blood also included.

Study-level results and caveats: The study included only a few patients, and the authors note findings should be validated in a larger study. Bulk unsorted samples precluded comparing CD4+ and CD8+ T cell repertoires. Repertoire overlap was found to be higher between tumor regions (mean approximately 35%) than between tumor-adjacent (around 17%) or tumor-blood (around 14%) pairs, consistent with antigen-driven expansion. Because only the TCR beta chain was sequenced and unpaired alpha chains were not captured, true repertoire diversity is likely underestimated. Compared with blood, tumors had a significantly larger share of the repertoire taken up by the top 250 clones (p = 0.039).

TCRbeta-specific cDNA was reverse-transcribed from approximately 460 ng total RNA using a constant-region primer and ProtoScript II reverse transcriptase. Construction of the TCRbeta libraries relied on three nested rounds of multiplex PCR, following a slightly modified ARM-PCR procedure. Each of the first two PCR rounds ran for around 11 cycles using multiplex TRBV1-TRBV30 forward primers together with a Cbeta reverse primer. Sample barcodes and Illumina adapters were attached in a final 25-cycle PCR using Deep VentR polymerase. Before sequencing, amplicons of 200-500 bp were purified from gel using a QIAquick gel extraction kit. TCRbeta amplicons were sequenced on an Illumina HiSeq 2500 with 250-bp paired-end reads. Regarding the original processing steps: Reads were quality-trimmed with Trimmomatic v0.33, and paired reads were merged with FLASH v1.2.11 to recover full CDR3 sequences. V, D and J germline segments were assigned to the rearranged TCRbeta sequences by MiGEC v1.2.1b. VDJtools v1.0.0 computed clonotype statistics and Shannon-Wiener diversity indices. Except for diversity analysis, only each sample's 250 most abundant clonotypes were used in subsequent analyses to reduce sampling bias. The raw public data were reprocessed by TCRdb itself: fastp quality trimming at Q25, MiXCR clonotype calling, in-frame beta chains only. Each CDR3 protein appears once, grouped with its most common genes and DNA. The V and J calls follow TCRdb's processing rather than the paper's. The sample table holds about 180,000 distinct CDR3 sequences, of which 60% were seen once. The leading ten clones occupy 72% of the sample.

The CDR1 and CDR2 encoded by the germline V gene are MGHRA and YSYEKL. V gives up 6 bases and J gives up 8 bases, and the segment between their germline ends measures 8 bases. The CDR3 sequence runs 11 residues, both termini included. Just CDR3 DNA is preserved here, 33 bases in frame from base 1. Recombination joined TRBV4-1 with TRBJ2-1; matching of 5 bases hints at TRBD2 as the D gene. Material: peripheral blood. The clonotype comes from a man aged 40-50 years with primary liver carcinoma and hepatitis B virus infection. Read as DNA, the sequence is TGCGCCAGCAGAGACGGGGATGAGCAGTTCCTC. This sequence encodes CASRDGDEQFL.